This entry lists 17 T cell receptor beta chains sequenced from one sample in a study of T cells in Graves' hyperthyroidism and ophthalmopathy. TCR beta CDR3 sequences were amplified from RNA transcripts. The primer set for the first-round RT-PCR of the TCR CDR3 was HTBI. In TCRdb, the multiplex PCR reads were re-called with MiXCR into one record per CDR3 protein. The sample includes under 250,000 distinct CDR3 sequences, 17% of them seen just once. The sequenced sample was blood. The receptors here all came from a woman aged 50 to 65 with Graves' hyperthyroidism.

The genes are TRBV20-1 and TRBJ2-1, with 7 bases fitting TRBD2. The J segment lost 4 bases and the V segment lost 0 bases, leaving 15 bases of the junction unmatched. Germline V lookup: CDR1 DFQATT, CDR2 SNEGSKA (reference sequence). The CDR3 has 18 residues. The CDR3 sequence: CSARDWDPRLAEYNEQFF. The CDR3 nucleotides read TGCAGTGCTAGAGATTGGGACCCTCGACTAGCAGAGTACAATGAGCAGTTCTTC.

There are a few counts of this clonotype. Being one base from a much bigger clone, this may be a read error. DNA of the CDR3: TGTGCCAGCAGTCCCGACAGGGGGTCGCAAGTGAACTATGGCTACACCTTC. This encodes CASSPDRGSQVNYGYTF. The chain employs TRBV27 and TRBJ1-2, with 9 bases fitting TRBD1. The CDR3 totals 17 residues. Losses at the gene ends were 5 bases for V and 2 bases for J; bases not matched to a gene: 12. CDR1 and CDR2 (germline): MNHEY, SMNVEV (reference sequence).

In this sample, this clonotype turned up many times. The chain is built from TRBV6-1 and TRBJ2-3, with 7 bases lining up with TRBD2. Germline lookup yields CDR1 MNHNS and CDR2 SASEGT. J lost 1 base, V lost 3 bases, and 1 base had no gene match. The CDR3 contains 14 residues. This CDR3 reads CASSEAGGTDTQYF. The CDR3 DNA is TGTGCCAGCAGTGAGGCGGGAGGCACAGATACGCAGTATTTT.

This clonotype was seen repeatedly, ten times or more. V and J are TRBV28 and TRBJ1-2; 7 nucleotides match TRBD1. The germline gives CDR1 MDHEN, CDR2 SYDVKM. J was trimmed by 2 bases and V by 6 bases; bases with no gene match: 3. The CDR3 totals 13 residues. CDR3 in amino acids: CASSVGQNYGYTF. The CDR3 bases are TGTGCCAGCAGCGTGGGACAGAACTATGGCTACACCTTC.

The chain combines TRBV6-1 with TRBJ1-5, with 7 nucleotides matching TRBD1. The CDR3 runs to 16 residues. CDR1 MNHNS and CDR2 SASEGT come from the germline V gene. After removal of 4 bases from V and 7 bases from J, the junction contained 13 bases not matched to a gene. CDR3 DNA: TGTGCCAGCAGTGCTGAGGGGGCGCTCAGGCGCCAGCCCCAGCATTTT. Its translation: CASSAEGALRRQPQHF.

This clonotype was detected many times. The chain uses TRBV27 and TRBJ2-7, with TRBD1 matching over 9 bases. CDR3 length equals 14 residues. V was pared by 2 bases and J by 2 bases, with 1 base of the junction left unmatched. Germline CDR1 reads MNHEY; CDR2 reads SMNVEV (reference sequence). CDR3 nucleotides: TGTGCCAGCAGTTTACGGGACAGGGCCTACGAGCAGTACTTC. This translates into CASSLRDRAYEQYF.

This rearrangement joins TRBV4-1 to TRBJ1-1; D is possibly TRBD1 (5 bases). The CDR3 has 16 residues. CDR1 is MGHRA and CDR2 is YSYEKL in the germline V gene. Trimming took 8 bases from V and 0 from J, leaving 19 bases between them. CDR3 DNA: TGCGCCAGCCTCCCGGGATTGGGGACCATGAACACTGAAGCTTTCTTT. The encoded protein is CASLPGLGTMNTEAFF.

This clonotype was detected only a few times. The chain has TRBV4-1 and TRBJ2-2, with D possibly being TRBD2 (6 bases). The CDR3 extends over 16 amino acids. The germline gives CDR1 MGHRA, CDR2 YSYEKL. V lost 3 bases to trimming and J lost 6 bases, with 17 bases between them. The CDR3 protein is CASSHTGVVPSGELFF. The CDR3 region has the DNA TGCGCCAGCAGCCACACGGGGGTGGTTCCCTCCGGGGAGCTGTTTTTT.

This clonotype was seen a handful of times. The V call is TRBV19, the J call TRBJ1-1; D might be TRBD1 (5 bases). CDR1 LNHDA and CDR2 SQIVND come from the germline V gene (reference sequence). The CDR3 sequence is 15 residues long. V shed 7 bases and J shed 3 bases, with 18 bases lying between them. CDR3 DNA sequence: TGTGCCAGTACCCTTAAGAGAGGGGAGCACACTGAAGCTTTCTTT. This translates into CASTLKRGEHTEAFF.

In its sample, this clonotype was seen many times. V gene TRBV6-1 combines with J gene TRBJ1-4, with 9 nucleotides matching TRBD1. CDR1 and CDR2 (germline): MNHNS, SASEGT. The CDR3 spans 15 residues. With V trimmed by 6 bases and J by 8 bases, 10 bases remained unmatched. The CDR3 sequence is CASSIPGTGSEKLFF. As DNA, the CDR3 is TGTGCCAGCAGCATACCCGGGACAGGGTCCGAAAAACTGTTTTTT.

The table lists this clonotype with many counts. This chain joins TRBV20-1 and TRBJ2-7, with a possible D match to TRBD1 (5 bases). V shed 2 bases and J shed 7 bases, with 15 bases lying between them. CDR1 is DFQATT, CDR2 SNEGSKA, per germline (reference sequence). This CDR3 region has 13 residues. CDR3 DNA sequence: TGCAGTGCTAGAAGCGACAGCCATTTGGAGCAGTACTTC. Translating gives CSARSDSHLEQYF.

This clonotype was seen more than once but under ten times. The CDR3 region has the DNA TGTGCCAGCAGCTTGGCCTCAGGGGCCGGGACCCAGTACTTC. As protein: CASSLASGAGTQYF. This chain links TRBV5-4 with TRBJ2-5; maybe TRBD1 (6 bases). From germline, CDR1 is SGHNT and CDR2 YYREEE (reference sequence). This CDR3 has 14 residues. Deletions cut 0 bases from V and 7 bases from J, with 13 bases between. The full variable domain, its missing parts supplied by reference TRBV5-4 and TRBJ2-5, is ETGVTQSPTHLIKTRGQQVTLRCSSQSGHNTVSWYQQALGQGPQFIFQYYREEENGRGNFPPRFSGLQFPNYSSELNVNALELDDSALYLCASSLASGAGTQYFGPGTRLLVL.

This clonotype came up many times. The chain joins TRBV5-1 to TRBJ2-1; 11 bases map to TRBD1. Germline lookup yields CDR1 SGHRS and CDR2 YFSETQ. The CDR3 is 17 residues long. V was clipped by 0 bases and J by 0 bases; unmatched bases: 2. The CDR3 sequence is CASSLVGTGGSYNEQFF. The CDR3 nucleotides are TGCGCCAGCAGCTTGGTAGGGACAGGGGGCTCCTACAATGAGCAGTTCTTC.

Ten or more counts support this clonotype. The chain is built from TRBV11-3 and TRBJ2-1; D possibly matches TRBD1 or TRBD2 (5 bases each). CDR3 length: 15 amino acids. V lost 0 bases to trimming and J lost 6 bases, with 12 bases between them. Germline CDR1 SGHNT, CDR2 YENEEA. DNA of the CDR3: TGTGCCAGCAGCTTAGAACTGGGACGCTCCAATGAGCAGTTCTTC. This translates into CASSLELGRSNEQFF.

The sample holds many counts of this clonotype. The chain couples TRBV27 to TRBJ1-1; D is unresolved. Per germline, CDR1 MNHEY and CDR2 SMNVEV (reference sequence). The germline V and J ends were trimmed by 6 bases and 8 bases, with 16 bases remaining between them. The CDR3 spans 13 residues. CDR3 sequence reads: CASSMTGTGEAFF. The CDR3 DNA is TGTGCCAGCAGCATGACGGGCACGGGGGAAGCTTTCTTT.

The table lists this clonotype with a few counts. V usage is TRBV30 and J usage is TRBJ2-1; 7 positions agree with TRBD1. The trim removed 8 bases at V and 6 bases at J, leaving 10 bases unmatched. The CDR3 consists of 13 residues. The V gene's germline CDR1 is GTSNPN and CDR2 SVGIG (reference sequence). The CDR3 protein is CAHRRDSPNEQFF. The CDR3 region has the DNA TGTGCCCACCGCAGGGACAGTCCCAATGAGCAGTTCTTC.

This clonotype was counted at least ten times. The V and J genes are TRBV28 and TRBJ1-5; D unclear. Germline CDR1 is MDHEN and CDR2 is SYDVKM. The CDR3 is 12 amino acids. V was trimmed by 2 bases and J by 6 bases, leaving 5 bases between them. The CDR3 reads CASSLNAQPQHF. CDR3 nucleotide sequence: TGTGCCAGCAGTTTAAACGCTCAGCCCCAGCATTTT.